This passage covers 14 T cell receptor beta chains from one sample sequenced in a study of PD-1 blockade in classical Hodgkin lymphoma (dated by TCRdb to 2019 to 2021). What the time point label conveys for this sample: cycle 2 day 1 (C2D1) of nivolumab. Every trial patient had relapsed following autologous stem cell transplantation, and prior brentuximab vedotin exposure was what differed among cohorts A, B and C. The library was obtained by the immunoSEQ multiplex PCR assay. The immuneACCESS repertoire file appears here via TCRdb, limited to in-frame rearrangements. These files lack a portion of the clones; in checked studies, under half of the deficit traces to unresolved V genes, and the cause of the others is not known. The sample data list about 150,000 clones, and about 81% of these were observed just once. The top ten hold roughly 8.4% of the sample. The sequenced sample was peripheral blood mononuclear cells (PBMCs), obtained before the second cycle of nivolumab. Receptors originate from a human donor with classical Hodgkin lymphoma.

The chain carries TRBV10-3 and TRBJ2-7; D might be TRBD1 (6 bases). The CDR3 contains 13 residues. CDR1 and CDR2 from the germline V gene are ENHRY and SYGVKD. V lost 0 bases and J 4 bases, leaving 7 bases between the germline ends. CDR3 sequence reads: CAISESGQYEQYF. The CDR3, as DNA: TGTGCCATCAGTGAGTCAGGACAGTACGAGCAGTACTTC.

The chain has TRBV10-3 and TRBJ2-1, with D possibly TRBD1 on 6 matching bases. V was pared by 4 bases and J by 7 bases, with 17 bases between. Germline V gene sequence: CDR1 ENHRY, CDR2 SYGVKD. This CDR3 comprises 15 residues. CDR3 sequence reads: CAISGMGQLRNEQFF. CDR3 bases: TGTGCCATCAGTGGGATGGGACAACTCCGTAATGAGCAGTTCTTC.

The sample holds many counts of this clone. This chain joins TRBV7-8 and TRBJ2-1, with D possibly matching TRBD2 (6 bases). The CDR3 length is 15 residues. The V end lost 1 base, the J end lost 3 bases, and 10 bases lay between the germline ends. The V gene's germline CDR1 is SGHVS and CDR2 FQNEAQ. The CDR3 DNA follows: TGTGCCAGCAGCTTAGGGCGGGGCCTCTACAATGAGCAGTTCTTC. It is translated as CASSLGRGLYNEQFF.

The chain combines TRBV6-1 with TRBJ1-5, with D maybe TRBD1 (6 bases). V was shortened by 1 base and J by 7 bases, with 17 bases between the two germline ends. CDR1 is MNHNS and CDR2 is SASEGT in the germline V gene. CDR3 length: 16 amino acids. The CDR3 DNA is TGTGCCAGCAGTGAAGGAGGAGGGGGGCGCAGACAGCCCCAGCATTTT. Its translation: CASSEGGGGRRQPQHF.

The J gene is TRBJ2-2, the V gene TRBV18, with 9 bases lining up with TRBD1. V dropped 5 bases and J dropped 1; count of bases not matched to a gene: 2. The CDR3 spans 15 residues. Germline V lookup: CDR1 KGHSH, CDR2 LQKENI. The CDR3 here is CASSMGQGNTGELFF. CDR3 DNA: TGTGCCAGCTCAATGGGACAGGGGAACACCGGGGAGCTGTTTTTT.

As to this clone: The junction shows a germline mismatch at one end, possibly a read error. The chain recombines TRBV7-7 with TRBJ2-2; D possibly matches TRBD1 or TRBD2 (5 bases each). Germline V lookup: CDR1 SSHAT, CDR2 FNYEAQ (reference sequence). This CDR3 contains 15 residues. The CDR3 sequence: CASSLSSGRTGELFF. CDR3 in DNA: TGTGCTAGCAGCTTATCATCGGGGCGTACCGGGGAGCTGTTTTTT.

CDR3 DNA sequence: TGTGCCAGCAGTTTTCGGGGACTAGCGGGGGAGCAGTTCTTC. Translated, it gives CASSFRGLAGEQFF. The chain carries TRBV28 and TRBJ2-1, with 13 nucleotides matching TRBD2. This CDR3 has 14 amino acids. Trimming removed 3 bases from V and 10 bases from J; junction bases left unmatched: 3. Looked up from germline, CDR1 is MDHEN and CDR2 is SYDVKM.

The V gene is TRBV10-3, the J gene TRBJ1-6; TRBD1 agrees at 7 bases. This CDR3 contains 13 residues. Germline V gives CDR1 ENHRY, CDR2 SYGVKD. V was pared by 9 bases and J by 8 bases, with 7 bases of the junction left unmatched. The CDR3 is CAIATGRDSPLHF. CDR3 sequence (DNA): TGTGCCATTGCGACAGGGCGGGATTCACCCCTCCACTTT.

The chain has TRBV4-2 and TRBJ2-1; 8 bases line up with TRBD2. CDR1 is LGHNA, CDR2 YNFKEQ, per germline. V was pared by 0 bases and J by 4 bases, with 5 bases of the junction left unmatched. CDR3 length: 16 amino acids. CDR3 region: CASSQDRLARYNEQFF. The CDR3 nucleotides read TGTGCCAGCAGCCAAGACCGACTAGCGCGTTACAATGAGCAGTTCTTC.

The chain uses TRBV7-2 and TRBJ2-2; D unresolved. Trimming stripped 1 base from V and 4 bases from J, with 19 bases between. The CDR3 loop spans 18 amino acids. Germline V lookup: CDR1 SGHTA, CDR2 FQGNSA. CDR3 nucleotide sequence: TGTGCCAGCAGCTTAGACTACACCCCGGCCTGGGGCACCGGGGAGCTGTTTTTT. This gives the protein CASSLDYTPAWGTGELFF.

About this clone: The same CDR3 also results from other DNA sequences found in this sample. This chain uses TRBV28 with TRBJ1-2, with a possible D match to TRBD1 (5 bases). Germline CDR1 is MDHEN and CDR2 is SYDVKM. V was clipped by 3 bases and J by 5 bases, with 7 bases between them. This CDR3 has 12 residues. This chain's CDR3 is CASSFGGYGYTF. The CDR3 DNA reads as TGTGCCAGCAGTTTCGGGGGATATGGCTACACCTTC.

The chain joins TRBV7-3 to TRBJ2-3; tentative D call: TRBD2 (6 bases). Germline assignment: CDR1 SGHTA and CDR2 FQGTGA. This CDR3 has 19 amino acids. Trimming left V 1 base short and J 0 bases short, with 20 bases between. Here the CDR3 reads CASSLKSLGAGLSTDTQYF. In DNA, the CDR3 is TGTGCCAGCAGCTTAAAGTCGTTAGGTGCGGGACTCAGCACAGATACGCAGTATTTT.

The chain couples TRBV5-4 to TRBJ2-5, with D maybe TRBD1 (5 bases). Deletions cut 4 bases from V and 5 bases from J, with 18 bases between. CDR1 is SGHNT, CDR2 YYREEE, per germline (reference sequence). This CDR3 region has 15 residues. The CDR3 bases are TGTGCCAGCAGCCATAAGGACATACTTCTGGAGACCCAGTACTTC. It is translated as CASSHKDILLETQYF.

This chain links TRBV7-3 with TRBJ2-1; 8 nucleotides match TRBD2. The trim removed 5 bases at V and 5 bases at J, leaving 11 bases unmatched. Germline loops: CDR1 SGHTA, CDR2 FQGTGA. This CDR3 is built from 16 residues. The CDR3 sequence is CASSLTAGEGDNEQFF. CDR3 sequence (DNA): TGTGCCAGCAGCCTTACAGCGGGAGAAGGGGACAATGAGCAGTTCTTC.